Below are 29 T cell receptor beta chains sequenced from a single sample in a study of identical twins listed by TCRdb under 2016. The method behind the library was 5' RACE. The reads were generated on an Illumina HiSeq 2000. TCRdb reworked the public reads: Q25 trimming with fastp, MiXCR clone assembly, productive beta chains retained. Rows matching on CDR3 protein sequence are summarized as one entry with the most common DNA and genes. The sample includes 300,000 to 350,000 distinct CDR3 sequences, with 9% to 15% observed a single time. Approximately 7.5% of the sample is held by the ten biggest clonotypes. These same records also appear under a second study, on yellow fever vaccine responses in identical twins.

The source material was CD8+ T cells sorted from blood. The source of these receptors is a young woman in good health.

The CDR3 spells CATSDRTGPNQPQHF. CDR3 bases: TGTGCCACCAGTGACCGGACAGGACCCAATCAGCCCCAGCATTTT. The chain recombines TRBV24-1 with TRBJ1-5, with 7 nucleotides matching TRBD1. This CDR3 contains 15 residues. With V trimmed by 4 bases and J by 3 bases, 5 bases remained unmatched. The germline V gene has CDR1 KGHDR and CDR2 SFDVKD.

The chain combines TRBV7-2 with TRBJ1-2, with 8 bases fitting TRBD1. The CDR3 spans 15 residues. Trimming at V came to 2 bases and at J to 3 bases, leaving 5 bases not matched to a gene. CDR1 and CDR2 (germline): SGHTA, FQGNSA. This CDR3 reads CASSLNPGQDYGYTF. CDR3 coding DNA: TGTGCCAGCAGCTTAAATCCGGGACAGGACTATGGCTACACCTTC.

The V call is TRBV10-1, the J call TRBJ2-1; the match to TRBD1 covers 9 bases. V was clipped by 3 bases and J by 2 bases; unmatched bases: 5. The germline V gene encodes CDR1 WNHNN and CDR2 SYGVQD (reference sequence). The CDR3 has 16 amino acids. This chain's CDR3 is CASSERTGDPYNEQFF. The CDR3 DNA reads as TGCGCCAGCAGTGAAAGGACAGGGGATCCCTACAATGAGCAGTTCTTC.

This rearrangement joins TRBV20-1 to TRBJ2-5; D ambiguous. Trimming removed 3 bases from V and 0 bases from J, with 17 bases in between. The CDR3 spans 16 residues. The V gene's germline CDR1 is DFQATT and CDR2 SNEGSKA (reference sequence). The CDR3 DNA follows: TGCAGTGCTAGTTTACCCGTTAGTTGGAACCAAGAGACCCAGTACTTC. Its translation is CSASLPVSWNQETQYF.

The rearrangement joins TRBV27 to TRBJ2-1, with 12 bases fitting TRBD2. Germline values: CDR1 MNHEY, CDR2 SMNVEV (reference sequence). V shed 2 bases and J 8 bases; nucleotides not matched to a gene: 4. This CDR3 contains 15 residues. The DNA of the CDR3 is TGTGCCAGCAGTTTACTACTAGCGGGGGGCGATGAGCAGTTCTTC. Its translation is CASSLLLAGGDEQFF.

The CDR3 DNA reads as TGTGCCAGCAGCCCCGCCGGGAGGCACTACGAGCAGTACTTC. It encodes CASSPAGRHYEQYF. V gene TRBV28 combines with J gene TRBJ2-7; 7 bases map to TRBD2. CDR1 and CDR2 (germline): MDHEN, SYDVKM. The length of the CDR3 is 14 residues. The J segment lost 3 bases and the V segment lost 6 bases, leaving 8 bases of the junction unmatched.

This clonotype was picked up many times. The chain carries TRBV5-1 and TRBJ1-1; TRBD1 matches at 7 bases. The CDR3 contains 13 residues. Germline V CDR1 and CDR2: SGHRS, YFSETQ. Losses at the gene ends were 4 bases for V and 4 bases for J; bases not matched to a gene: 4. The chain's CDR3 is CASSTPGGTEAFF. In nucleotides, the CDR3 is TGCGCCAGCAGCACCCCAGGGGGCACTGAAGCTTTCTTT.

The rearrangement uses TRBV5-1 and TRBJ1-6, with 9 bases lining up with TRBD1. Germline values: CDR1 SGHRS, CDR2 YFSETQ. V trimming: 0 bases; J trimming: 7 bases; junction bases outside the gene matches: 2. The CDR3 is 15 amino acids. The CDR3 DNA is TGCGCCAGCAGCTTGGGGGACAGGGCAAATTCACCCCTCCACTTT. This encodes CASSLGDRANSPLHF.

The V call is TRBV13, the J call TRBJ2-3; the D is unclear. Germline V gives CDR1 PRHDT, CDR2 FYEKMQ (reference sequence). With 5 bases removed from V and 3 bases from J, the gap between germline ends came to 15 bases. This CDR3 is 15 amino acids long. The CDR3 nucleotides read TGTGCCAGCAGCACGTATACCACTGGGACAGATACGCAGTATTTT. This gives the protein CASSTYTTGTDTQYF.

The V call is TRBV2, the J call TRBJ2-2, with 12 bases that match TRBD2. Germline CDR1 reads SNHLY; CDR2 reads FYNNEI. The CDR3 extends over 21 amino acids. The junction had 21 bases not matched to a gene; V was cut back by 6 bases and J by 4 bases. CDR3 residues: CASRPRSGRGTSGRSTGELFF. CDR3 nucleotide sequence: TGTGCCAGCAGGCCTCGATCGGGACGGGGAACTAGCGGGAGGTCCACCGGGGAGCTGTTTTTT.

This clonotype was counted only a few times. V and J are TRBV21-1 and TRBJ2-7; the table names TRBD2, a call not compared with the DNA. TRBV21-1 is given as a pseudogene. This CDR3 spans 14 amino acids. As DNA, the CDR3 is TGTGCCAGCGAACCGGGACTAGCGGTGGTGGAGCAGTACTTC. The encoded protein is CASEPGLAVVEQYF.

The rearrangement uses TRBV3-1 and TRBJ2-2; 8 nucleotides match TRBD2. V lost 2 bases to trimming and J lost 1 base; unmatched junction nucleotides: 9. The CDR3 has 18 residues. The germline gives CDR1 LGHDT, CDR2 YNNKEL (reference sequence). Here the CDR3 DNA reads TGTGCCAGCAGCCAATTCACTCGAAGCGGGAGGAACACCGGGGAGCTGTTTTTT. Its protein product is CASSQFTRSGRNTGELFF.

This clonotype was seen only a few times. The chain has TRBV27 and TRBJ2-7; 11 bases agree with TRBD2. CDR3 size: 14 residues. CDR1 and CDR2 (germline): MNHEY, SMNVEV (reference sequence). J gave up 4 bases and V 6 bases, and 5 bases lay outside the gene matches. The CDR3 DNA reads TGTGCCAGCAGGGCACTAGCGGGAGTATACGAGCAGTACTTC. Translation gives CASRALAGVYEQYF.

The gene calls are TRBV9 and TRBJ2-1; possible D gene TRBD1, 5 bases. CDR3 length: 12 amino acids. V was clipped by 6 bases and J by 4 bases, with 8 bases between them. Germline CDR1 SGDLS, CDR2 YYNGEE. The DNA for the CDR3 is TGTGCCAGCAACACAGGATACAATGAGCAGTTCTTC. Translating it yields CASNTGYNEQFF.

The V gene is TRBV29-1, the J gene TRBJ2-7; 7 nucleotides match TRBD1. V gave up 4 bases and J gave up 3 bases; unmatched junction bases: 6. The CDR3 spans 13 residues. Germline values: CDR1 SQVTM, CDR2 ANQGSEA. The CDR3 reads CSVVGDSFYEQYF. CDR3 sequence (DNA): TGCAGCGTTGTTGGGGACAGCTTCTACGAGCAGTACTTC.

The J gene is TRBJ2-1, the V gene TRBV7-6; a weak D match, TRBD1 (5 bases). This CDR3 is built from 15 residues. V was trimmed by 5 bases and J by 5 bases, leaving 16 bases between them. Germline CDR1 is SGHVS and CDR2 is FNYEAQ. Here the CDR3 DNA reads TGTGCCAGCAGCCCAGACTTAGGGGTGAACAATGAGCAGTTCTTC. Translated, it gives CASSPDLGVNNEQFF.

The V gene is TRBV4-1, the J gene TRBJ2-7, with 7 bases matching TRBD1. The CDR3 loop spans 15 amino acids. Losses at the gene ends were 0 bases for V and 4 bases for J; bases not matched to a gene: 6. Germline V gene lookup returns CDR1 MGHRA and CDR2 YSYEKL. The CDR3 bases are TGCGCCAGCAGCCAAGAGCGTGCGACAGGGTACGAGCAGTACTTC. It codes for CASSQERATGYEQYF.

Only a few counts were recorded for this clonotype. At one boundary the junction diverges from the germline segment, which might be a read error. The chain's CDR3 is CASGQPAEGRAWEALHF. In nucleotides, the CDR3 is TGCGCCAGCGGCCAACCAGCTGAGGGAAGGGCGTGGGAGGCCCTCCACTTT. The gene calls are TRBV4-1 and TRBJ1-6, with D hard to call. The CDR3 contains 17 residues. CDR1 MGHRA and CDR2 YSYEKL come from the germline V gene.

The chain links TRBV5-5 to TRBJ2-1; possibly TRBD2 for D (5 bases). Germline-derived CDR1 and CDR2 are SGHKS and YYEKEE (reference sequence). The CDR3 runs to 17 residues. V lost 0 bases, J lost 3 bases, and 16 bases lay in between. CDR3 protein: CASSLGFTDSYYNEQFF. CDR3 nucleotide sequence: TGTGCCAGCAGCTTGGGTTTTACGGACTCTTACTACAATGAGCAGTTCTTC.

The chain links TRBV7-9 to TRBJ1-2, with D possibly being TRBD1 (5 bases). Trimming stripped 4 bases from V and 0 bases from J, with 12 bases between. Germline V gene sequence: CDR1 SEHNR, CDR2 FQNEAQ (reference sequence). CDR3 length: 15 residues. This chain's CDR3 is CASSSERGPNYGYTF. Here the CDR3 DNA reads TGTGCCAGCAGCTCAGAGAGGGGTCCTAACTATGGCTACACCTTC.

This clonotype has just a few counts. The chain employs TRBV15 and TRBJ2-3, with 8 positions matching TRBD2. The CDR3 loop spans 16 amino acids. V shed 0 bases and J 6 bases; nucleotides not matched to a gene: 8. Germline lookup yields CDR1 LNHNV and CDR2 YYDKDF (reference sequence). CDR3 residues: CATSREAGGGADTQYF. As DNA, the CDR3 is TGTGCCACCAGCAGAGAGGCGGGAGGAGGAGCTGATACGCAGTATTTT.

This clonotype has only a few counts. The chain has TRBV29-1 and TRBJ2-1; 11 bases fit TRBD2. The CDR3 has 15 residues. From germline, CDR1 is SQVTM and CDR2 ANQGSEA. The trim removed 6 bases at V and 6 bases at J, leaving 10 bases unmatched. For the CDR3, the DNA is TGCAGCGTAGAAACTAGACTAGCGGGAACCAATGAGCAGTTCTTC. Its protein product is CSVETRLAGTNEQFF.

This clonotype was counted ten times or more. This chain uses TRBV29-1 with TRBJ2-3; 7 positions agree with TRBD1. Germline lookup yields CDR1 SQVTM and CDR2 ANQGSEA. V shed 0 bases, J shed 1 base, and the junction held 4 bases outside the gene matches. The CDR3 is 15 amino acids. The CDR3 reads CSVEDRGGRTDTQYF. DNA for the CDR3: TGCAGCGTTGAAGATCGAGGGGGCCGCACAGATACGCAGTATTTT.

The rearrangement joins TRBV25-1 to TRBJ1-1; 8 bases agree with TRBD1. J gave up 3 bases and V 4 bases, and 10 bases lay outside the gene matches. The length of the CDR3 is 16 residues. Germline values: CDR1 MGHDK, CDR2 SYGVNS. CDR3 sequence (DNA): TGTGCCAGCAGTGCAGCCCCCAGGGGGCTTTACACTGAAGCTTTCTTT. This gives the protein CASSAAPRGLYTEAFF.

The V call is TRBV4-2, the J call TRBJ2-2, with a possible D match to TRBD2 (5 bases). From germline, CDR1 is LGHNA and CDR2 YNFKEQ. There are 15 residues in the CDR3. V lost 2 bases, J lost 1 base, and 8 bases lay in between. This chain's CDR3 is CASSQFSENTGELFF. The CDR3 nucleotides read TGTGCCAGCAGCCAATTTAGCGAGAACACCGGGGAGCTGTTTTTT.

The J gene is TRBJ2-2, the V gene TRBV6-4; D is undetermined. The V end lost 4 bases, the J end lost 3 bases, and 6 bases lay between the germline ends. The CDR3 has 13 amino acids. CDR1 is MRHNA, CDR2 SNTAGT, per germline. CDR3 sequence: CASSVSDTGELFF. The CDR3 nucleotides read TGTGCCAGCAGTGTCAGTGACACCGGGGAGCTGTTTTTT.

This clonotype turned up a few times. The chain joins TRBV5-6 to TRBJ2-3; 11 bases line up with TRBD2. The trim removed 2 bases at V and 6 bases at J, leaving 20 bases unmatched. The CDR3 sequence is 20 residues long. Germline CDR1 reads SGHDT; CDR2 reads YYEEEE. The CDR3 DNA sequence: TGTGCCAGCAGCTTCTTGGCTAGCGGGGGGACCCATCTTAAATTGGATACGCAGTATTTT. This gives the protein CASSFLASGGTHLKLDTQYF. The full variable domain, completed using reference TRBV5-6 and TRBJ2-3, is DAGVTQSPTHLIKTRGQQVTLRCSPKSGHDTVSWYQQALGQGPQFIFQYYEEEERQRGNFPDRFSGHQFPNYSSELNVNALLLGDSALYLCASSFLASGGTHLKLDTQYFGPGTRLTVL.

V is TRBV12-3 or TRBV12-4 and J is TRBJ1-4, with TRBD1 matching 9 bases. CDR3 length: 13 residues. The V segment lost 8 bases and the J segment 6 bases; nucleotides outside the gene matches: 4. Written as DNA, the CDR3 is TGTGCCAGCTACTGGACAGGGGATGAAAAACTGTTTTTT. Residues: CASYWTGDEKLFF.

A remark on this clonotype: One junction end does not reproduce the germline sequence, and a read error may be involved. The chain combines TRBV11-2 with TRBJ1-2, with D hard to call. The CDR3 sequence is 15 residues long. Germline V gene data show CDR1 as SGHAT and CDR2 as FQNNGV. CDR3 coding DNA: TGTGCCAGCAGCCTAGAACACAGCAGTCCCTATGGCTACACCTTC. Residues: CASSLEHSSPYGYTF.